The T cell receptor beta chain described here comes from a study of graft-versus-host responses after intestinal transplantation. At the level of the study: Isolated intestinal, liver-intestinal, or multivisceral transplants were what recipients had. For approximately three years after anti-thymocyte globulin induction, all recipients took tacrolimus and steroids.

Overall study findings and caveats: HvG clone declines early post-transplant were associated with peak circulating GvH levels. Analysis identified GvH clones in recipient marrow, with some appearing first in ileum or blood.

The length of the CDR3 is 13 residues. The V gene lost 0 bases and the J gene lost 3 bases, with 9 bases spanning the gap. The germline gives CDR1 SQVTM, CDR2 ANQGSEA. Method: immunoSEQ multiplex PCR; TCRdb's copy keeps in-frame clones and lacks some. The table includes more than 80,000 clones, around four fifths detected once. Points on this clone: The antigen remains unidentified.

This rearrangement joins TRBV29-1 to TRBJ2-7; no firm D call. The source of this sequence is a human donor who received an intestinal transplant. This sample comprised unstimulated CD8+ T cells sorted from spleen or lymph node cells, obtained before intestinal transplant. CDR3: CSVEDQLNYEQYF. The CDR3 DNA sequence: TGCAGCGTTGAAGATCAGTTGAACTACGAGCAGTACTTC.